Following are 19 T cell receptor beta chains from one sample sequenced in a study of human T cells and chemical hapten exposure. TCRdb re-analysed the RACE reads in MiXCR, keeping a single row per CDR3 protein. This sample yields about 98,000 distinct CDR3 sequences, of which 10% to 11% are seen a single time; 3.1% belongs to the top ten. Time point reported: pre-sensitization, week 0. As for treatment: therapeutic diphenylcyclopropenone sensitization with weekly scalp DPC. The specimen was whole blood, collected in connection with sensitization to the hapten diphenylcyclopropenone (DPC). These receptor sequences come from a woman aged 55 to 70 with alopecia areata. Some clones in this sample may be carry-over from other donors' samples.

This clonotype was seen a handful of times. The chain couples TRBV5-6 to TRBJ2-2, with a weak D call TRBD1 (5 bases). Trimming cost V 3 bases and J 1 base, with 13 bases left between them. The CDR3 is made up of 16 amino acids. Germline assignment: CDR1 SGHDT and CDR2 YYEEEE. This CDR3 is CASSYRQSLNTGELFF. CDR3 nucleotide sequence: TGTGCCAGCAGCTATAGACAGAGTTTGAACACCGGGGAGCTGTTTTTT.

The chain employs TRBV6-1 and TRBJ1-1; D is undetermined. Germline values: CDR1 MNHNS, CDR2 SASEGT. V was clipped by 6 bases and J by 7 bases, with 15 bases between them. There are 13 residues in the CDR3. The CDR3, as DNA: TGTGCCAGCAGACTAGACATGGCTAATGAAGCTTTCTTT. This sequence encodes CASRLDMANEAFF.

This clonotype was counted ten times or more. The chain combines TRBV5-1 with TRBJ2-7; D is undetermined. Trimming left V 2 bases short and J 6 bases short, with 6 bases between. This CDR3 has 11 amino acids. Germline V gene data show CDR1 as SGHRS and CDR2 as YFSETQ. For the CDR3, the DNA is TGCGCCAGCAGCTTTTTATCCGAGCAGTACTTC. This gives the protein CASSFLSEQYF.

This clonotype was observed once. A read error may explain this, as a much larger clone is one base away. The V call is TRBV7-8, the J call TRBJ1-4; D is possibly TRBD1 (6 bases). Per germline, CDR1 SGHVS and CDR2 FQNEAQ. The CDR3 covers 14 residues. V lost 4 bases, J lost 8 bases, and 14 bases lay in between. Here the CDR3 reads CASSSNRVGEKLFF. The CDR3 DNA reads TGTGCCAGCAGCTCTAACAGGGTCGGGGAAAAACTGTTTTTT.

The chain employs TRBV2 and TRBJ1-2; no definite D call. Germline assignment: CDR1 SNHLY and CDR2 FYNNEI. The CDR3 spans 14 residues. The germline V and J ends were trimmed by 0 bases and 5 bases, with 10 bases remaining between them. CDR3 DNA sequence: TGTGCCAGCAGTGAAGCGCGATTGGCGTATGGCTACACCTTC. This encodes CASSEARLAYGYTF.

This clonotype was seen repeatedly, ten times or more. The gene calls are TRBV12-3 or TRBV12-4 and TRBJ1-5; D ambiguous. This CDR3 comprises 15 residues. V lost 6 bases, J lost 0 bases, and 12 bases lay in between. The DNA for the CDR3 is TGTGCCAGCAGCAAGGGCGACAATAGCAATCAGCCCCAGCATTTT. Its protein product is CASSKGDNSNQPQHF.

This clonotype was recorded at least ten times. This rearrangement joins TRBV5-6 to TRBJ1-1; D is possibly TRBD1 (6 bases). This CDR3 is 17 amino acids long. V dropped 0 bases and J dropped 4 bases, with 19 bases sitting between them. Germline V gene sequence: CDR1 SGHDT, CDR2 YYEEEE. CDR3 bases: TGTGCCAGCAGCTTGGGGGGCCAGGGGCGATGGGGCACTGAAGCTTTCTTT. It codes for CASSLGGQGRWGTEAFF.

Points on this clonotype: With a much larger clone just one base away, this may be a read error. The gene calls are TRBV6-6 and TRBJ1-2; TRBD1 might be the D (6 bases). The CDR3 has 14 residues. Trimming took off 2 bases at V and 2 bases at J, with 9 bases between the two ends. The germline gives CDR1 MNHNY, CDR2 SVGAGI (reference sequence). Here the CDR3 DNA reads TGTGCCAGCAGTTACGTTCAGGGGAACTATGGCTACACCTTC. This translates into CASSYVQGNYGYTF.

This clonotype was seen ten or more times. J is TRBJ1-5 and V is TRBV6-1; D is perhaps TRBD1 (5 bases). The ends were cut back, 6 bases at V and 3 bases at J, with 15 bases in the middle. Germline V gene data show CDR1 as MNHNS and CDR2 as SASEGT. The CDR3 consists of 15 residues. The CDR3 DNA reads TGTGCCAGCAGCCTTACGGGACTTCTCAATCAGCCCCAGCATTTT. Its protein is CASSLTGLLNQPQHF.

This chain uses TRBV27 with TRBJ2-1; D remains ambiguous. The CDR3 is 13 amino acids. Trimming cost V 2 bases and J 6 bases, with 8 bases left between them. Germline values: CDR1 MNHEY, CDR2 SMNVEV (reference sequence). Written as DNA, the CDR3 is TGTGCCAGCAGTTTAATTGGGGTCAATGAGCAGTTCTTC. Protein sequence: CASSLIGVNEQFF.

This clonotype has at least ten counts. The genes are TRBV7-9 and TRBJ1-4; D gene uncertain. The CDR3 has 15 residues. V was pared by 4 bases and J by 4 bases, with 13 bases between. The germline gives CDR1 SEHNR, CDR2 FQNEAQ (reference sequence). The CDR3 protein is CASSSQGGFNEKLFF. The CDR3 DNA follows: TGTGCCAGCAGCTCTCAAGGAGGGTTTAATGAAAAACTGTTTTTT. Supplemented by reference TRBV7-9 and TRBJ1-4, the full variable domain reads DTGVSQNPRHKITKRGQNVTFRCDPISEHNRLYWYRQTLGQGPEFLTYFQNEAQLEKSRLLSDRFSAERPKGSFSTLEIQRTEQGDSAMYLCASSSQGGFNEKLFFGSGTQLSVL.

This clonotype was seen repeatedly, ten times or more. The gene calls are TRBV4-1 and TRBJ2-1, with unresolved D. This CDR3 comprises 14 residues. Deletions cut 1 base from V and 7 bases from J, with 11 bases between. Germline values: CDR1 MGHRA, CDR2 YSYEKL. The CDR3 DNA is TGCGCCAGCAGCCAAGTATACCTATCGAATGAGCAGTTCTTC. Amino acid sequence: CASSQVYLSNEQFF.

This clonotype occurred many times. The chain carries TRBV6-5 and TRBJ1-1; D is possibly TRBD1 (6 bases). Germline V gene data show CDR1 as MNHEY and CDR2 as SVGAGI. The V and J ends lost 7 bases and 1 base respectively, with 22 bases between them. This CDR3 is 17 amino acids long. CDR3 in DNA: TGTGCCAGCACCGAAAAAGGGGACACAGGCCCGAACACTGAAGCTTTCTTT. Its translation: CASTEKGDTGPNTEAFF.

This clonotype was found many times. The rearrangement joins TRBV12-3 or TRBV12-4 to TRBJ2-7, with D unclear. The germline V and J ends were trimmed by 3 bases and 1 base, with 10 bases remaining between them. This CDR3 spans 14 amino acids. CDR3 coding DNA: TGTGCCAGCAGTTTTCAGATAGGGTCCTACGAGCAGTACTTC. Translating gives CASSFQIGSYEQYF.

This clonotype was detected ten times or more. The chain has TRBV2 and TRBJ1-1; D remains ambiguous. With 6 bases removed from V and 0 bases from J, the gap between germline ends came to 8 bases. Germline V lookup: CDR1 SNHLY, CDR2 FYNNEI. The CDR3 has 13 residues. CDR3 DNA sequence: TGTGCCAGCAGCAGAGAGATGAACACTGAAGCTTTCTTT. Its translation: CASSREMNTEAFF.

This chain connects TRBV6-6 to TRBJ1-2; D might be TRBD1 (5 bases). Germline V lookup: CDR1 MNHNY, CDR2 SVGAGI (reference sequence). The CDR3 totals 13 residues. The V end was cut by 8 bases, the J end by 1 base, with 11 bases between. The CDR3 sequence is CASVGGFNYGYTF. CDR3 sequence (DNA): TGTGCCAGCGTGGGGGGATTTAACTATGGCTACACCTTC.

This clonotype was detected many times. This rearrangement joins TRBV20-1 to TRBJ1-6; unclear D gene. The CDR3 has 14 residues. The germline V gene encodes CDR1 DFQATT and CDR2 SNEGSKA (reference sequence). Trimming shortened V by 5 bases and J by 9 bases, and 17 bases separated the two germline ends. The DNA for the CDR3 is TGCAGTGCTCCTGACCGCAAGGATGGTTCACCCCTCCACTTT. This encodes CSAPDRKDGSPLHF.

The chain is built from TRBV5-1 and TRBJ2-3, with 7 bases lining up with TRBD1. Trimming cost V 4 bases and J 4 bases; bases outside gene matches: 12. The CDR3 is made up of 16 amino acids. Looked up from germline, CDR1 is SGHRS and CDR2 is YFSETQ. This CDR3 reads CASSVQGSLRADTQYF. CDR3 coding DNA: TGCGCCAGCAGCGTACAGGGGTCCCTTCGGGCAGATACGCAGTATTTT.

This clonotype appeared many times. The V and J genes are TRBV20-1 and TRBJ2-7, with D unclear. The length of the CDR3 is 13 residues. Germline V lookup: CDR1 DFQATT, CDR2 SNEGSKA (reference sequence). V was trimmed by 6 bases and J by 2 bases, leaving 14 bases between them. The CDR3 is CSAGKRLTYEQYF. The CDR3 nucleotides are TGCAGTGCGGGGAAGCGATTGACCTACGAGCAGTACTTC.